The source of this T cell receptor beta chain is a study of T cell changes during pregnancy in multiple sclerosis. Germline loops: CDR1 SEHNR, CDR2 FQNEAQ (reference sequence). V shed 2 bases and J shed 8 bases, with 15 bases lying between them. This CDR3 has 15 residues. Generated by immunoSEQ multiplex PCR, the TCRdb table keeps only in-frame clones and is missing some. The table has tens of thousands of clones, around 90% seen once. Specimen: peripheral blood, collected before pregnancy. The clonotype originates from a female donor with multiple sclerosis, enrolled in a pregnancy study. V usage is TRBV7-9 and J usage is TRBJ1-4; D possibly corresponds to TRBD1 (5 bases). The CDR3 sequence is CASSLFDRLREKLFF. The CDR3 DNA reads TGTGCCAGCAGCTTATTTGACAGACTTAGAGAAAAACTGTTTTTT.